The 30 T cell receptor beta chains given below trace back to one sample, sequenced in a study of shared clonotypes between healthy human individuals. Measured with immunoSEQ multiplex PCR; TCRdb has only the in-frame clones, and not every one. Of roughly 500,000 clones in the sample, 79% are singletons; the top ten hold under 15%. Material: PBMCs. These receptors were collected from a woman aged 40 to 50 in good health. Some clones in this sample may be carry-over from other donors' samples.

This sequence joins TRBV11-2 and TRBJ2-1, with TRBD2 matching over 10 bases. Trimming cost V 8 bases and J 1 base; bases outside gene matches: 8. Germline CDR1 and CDR2: SGHAT and FQNNGV. CDR3 length: 16 amino acids. CDR3 residues: CASRLSGRVSYNEQFF. For the CDR3, the DNA is TGTGCCAGCCGTCTAAGCGGGAGGGTTTCCTACAATGAGCAGTTCTTC.

This clone was seen a single time. This chain uses TRBV7-2 with TRBJ2-7; 8 nucleotides line up with TRBD1. The CDR3 is made up of 14 amino acids. Germline lookup yields CDR1 SGHTA and CDR2 FQGNSA. The V gene end was trimmed by 5 bases and the J gene end by 3 bases; junction bases not matched to a gene: 6. CDR3 nucleotide sequence: TGTGCCAGCAGCAACGGACAGGGAGACTACGAGCAGTACTTC. Amino acid sequence: CASSNGQGDYEQYF.

This clone has only one observation. This rearrangement joins TRBV18 to TRBJ2-2, with a tentative D call TRBD1 (6 bases). Trimming took 3 bases from V and 6 from J, leaving 11 bases between them. There are 14 residues in the CDR3. CDR1 is KGHSH, CDR2 LQKENI, per germline. The CDR3 sequence is CASSPVGASGELFF. CDR3 nucleotide sequence: TGTGCCAGCTCACCGGTGGGGGCCTCCGGGGAGCTGTTTTTT. Based on the CDR3 plus reference TRBV18 and TRBJ2-2, the full variable domain is NAGVMQNPRHLVRRRGQEARLRCSPMKGHSHVYWYRQLPEEGLKFMVYLQKENIIDESGMPKERFSAEFPKEGPSILRIQQVVRGDSAAYFCASSPVGASGELFFGEGSRLTVL.

The chain joins TRBV5-4 to TRBJ2-7, with 14 bases fitting TRBD2. CDR3 length: 17 residues. Per the germline V gene, CDR1 is SGHNT and CDR2 is YYREEE (reference sequence). The J segment lost 10 bases and the V segment lost 2 bases, leaving 14 bases of the junction unmatched. The CDR3 DNA follows: TGTGCCAGCAGCTTCTCGACACCGACTAGCGGGAGGGCGGTACAGTACTTC. Its protein is CASSFSTPTSGRAVQYF.

The gene calls are TRBV2 and TRBJ2-1; a weak D match, TRBD2 (6 bases). The CDR3 length is 12 residues. Germline V gene lookup returns CDR1 SNHLY and CDR2 FYNNEI. Trimming took 6 bases from V and 9 from J, leaving 12 bases between them. The DNA of the CDR3 is TGTGCCAGCAGGGATCGGGGGAGTGAGCAGTTCTTC. It codes for CASRDRGSEQFF.

The V gene is TRBV19, the J gene TRBJ2-1, with 7 positions matching TRBD2. Germline V lookup: CDR1 LNHDA, CDR2 SQIVND (reference sequence). J lost 3 bases, V lost 9 bases, and 8 bases had no gene match. This CDR3 contains 14 residues. This CDR3 is CASIPGTNYNEQFF. CDR3 in DNA: TGTGCCAGCATTCCCGGGACTAACTACAATGAGCAGTTCTTC.

The table lists this clone with a few counts. The V and J genes are TRBV5-8 and TRBJ2-1; 7 bases line up with TRBD1. Germline CDR1 and CDR2: SGHTS and YDEGEE. Trimming cost V 1 base and J 12 bases; bases outside gene matches: 13. This CDR3 spans 15 amino acids. The chain's CDR3 is CASSLQGQPESGQFF. The CDR3 region has the DNA TGTGCCAGCAGCTTGCAGGGACAGCCCGAGAGTGGGCAGTTCTTC. Variable domain in full (rest from reference TRBV5-8 and TRBJ2-1): EAGVTQSPTHLIKTRGQQATLRCSPISGHTSVYWYQQALGLGLQFLLWYDEGEERNRGNFPPRFSGRQFPNYSSELNVNALELEDSALYLCASSLQGQPESGQFFGPGTRLTVL.

The chain is built from TRBV5-5 and TRBJ2-1, with TRBD1 matching over 7 bases. V lost 4 bases, J lost 8 bases, and 15 bases stayed unmatched. CDR1 and CDR2 (germline): SGHKS, YYEKEE (reference sequence). The CDR3 contains 16 residues. The CDR3 protein is CASSVNPGQSRYEQFF. The CDR3 DNA follows: TGTGCCAGCAGCGTGAACCCGGGACAGTCTCGCTATGAGCAGTTCTTC.

The chain has TRBV27 and TRBJ2-7, with TRBD2 matching over 10 bases. Unmatched junction bases numbered 10, after V lost 0 bases and J lost 2 bases. The CDR3 is made up of 18 amino acids. Germline loops: CDR1 MNHEY, CDR2 SMNVEV (reference sequence). The CDR3 protein is CASSLSTLGTSATYEQYF. The CDR3 DNA sequence: TGTGCCAGCAGTTTATCAACACTGGGGACTAGCGCAACCTACGAGCAGTACTTC.

V and J are TRBV18 and TRBJ2-3; 13 bases line up with TRBD2. Germline assignment: CDR1 KGHSH and CDR2 LQKENI. CDR3 length equals 16 residues. Losses at the gene ends were 0 bases for V and 3 bases for J; bases not matched to a gene: 0. DNA of the CDR3: TGTGCCAGCTCACCACCGGGACTAGCGGGGACAGATACGCAGTATTTT. Translation gives CASSPPGLAGTDTQYF.

The chain has TRBV5-1 and TRBJ2-7; no firm D call. V was clipped by 0 bases and J by 4 bases, with 5 bases between them. The CDR3 is made up of 12 amino acids. Germline CDR1 SGHRS, CDR2 YFSETQ. The CDR3 nucleotides read TGCGCCAGCAGCTTGGAGGCTTACGAGCAGTACTTC. It translates to CASSLEAYEQYF.

The chain recombines TRBV6-1 with TRBJ2-3; no definite D call. Looked up from germline, CDR1 is MNHNS and CDR2 is SASEGT. The CDR3 is made up of 13 amino acids. Trimming removed 10 bases from V and 2 bases from J, with 13 bases in between. In DNA form, the CDR3 reads TGTGCCACCACCCAACCTATCACAGATACGCAGTATTTT. This sequence encodes CATTQPITDTQYF.

This clone was seen only once. The chain couples TRBV27 to TRBJ1-5; possibly TRBD1 for D (5 bases). The CDR3 consists of 18 residues. Trimming took off 0 bases at V and 0 bases at J, with 15 bases between the two ends. Germline CDR1 and CDR2: MNHEY and SMNVEV (reference sequence). In DNA, the CDR3 is TGTGCCAGCAGTTTATCGTACGGGACCTGGAGTAGCAATCAGCCCCAGCATTTT. It codes for CASSLSYGTWSSNQPQHF.

The genes are TRBV19 and TRBJ2-2, with 11 bases that match TRBD2. Germline lookup yields CDR1 LNHDA and CDR2 SQIVND (reference sequence). Unmatched junction bases numbered 8, after V lost 1 base and J lost 13 bases. The CDR3 has 15 amino acids. CDR3 DNA sequence: TGTGCCAGTAGTATAGTGACTAGCGGGGCCCCGGGGCTGTTTTTT. This translates into CASSIVTSGAPGLFF.

The chain couples TRBV7-2 to TRBJ2-7; 8 bases map to TRBD1. V was clipped by 6 bases and J by 3 bases; unmatched bases: 10. Germline lookup yields CDR1 SGHTA and CDR2 FQGNSA. CDR3 length equals 15 residues. The CDR3 region is CASSPGQGIFYEQYF. Written as DNA, the CDR3 is TGTGCCAGCAGTCCTGGACAGGGCATCTTCTACGAGCAGTACTTC.

This clone has more than one count but fewer than ten. The J gene is TRBJ1-2, the V gene TRBV18; D ambiguous. The CDR3 spans 13 residues. The V and J ends lost 4 bases and 8 bases respectively, with 14 bases between them. Germline V CDR1 and CDR2: KGHSH, LQKENI. Written as DNA, the CDR3 is TGTGCCAGCTCACAGAAGATCGGGGAGGGCTACACCTTC. Residues: CASSQKIGEGYTF.

The rearrangement links TRBV7-9 to TRBJ1-1; a possible D gene is TRBD1 (5 bases). The CDR3 loop spans 13 amino acids. The V gene's germline CDR1 is SEHNR and CDR2 FQNEAQ (reference sequence). V was trimmed by 2 bases and J by 3 bases, leaving 7 bases between them. The CDR3 sequence is CASSLWGDTEAFF. The CDR3 region has the DNA TGTGCCAGCAGCTTATGGGGGGACACTGAAGCTTTCTTT.

At least ten counts were recorded for this clone. This chain joins TRBV27 and TRBJ1-2; no clear D gene. CDR1 and CDR2 from the germline V gene are MNHEY and SMNVEV (reference sequence). The CDR3 contains 15 residues. The V end was cut by 6 bases, the J end by 0 bases, with 14 bases between. CDR3 amino acids: CASSFRHPANYGYTF. DNA for the CDR3: TGTGCCAGCAGCTTCCGCCATCCCGCTAACTATGGCTACACCTTC.

The V call is TRBV5-4, the J call TRBJ2-1; D unclear. The CDR3 covers 11 residues. Trimming left V 2 bases short and J 8 bases short, with 5 bases between. CDR1 and CDR2 from the germline V gene are SGHNT and YYREEE (reference sequence). The CDR3 nucleotides read TGTGCCAGCAGCTTAAGGGATGAGCAGTTCTTC. Protein: CASSLRDEQFF.

The chain uses TRBV29-1 and TRBJ2-1; D might be TRBD1 or TRBD2, each matching 5 bases. V lost 3 bases to trimming and J lost 4 bases, with 10 bases between them. CDR3 size: 13 residues. Germline V gene data show CDR1 as SQVTM and CDR2 as ANQGSEA. CDR3 DNA sequence: TGCAGCGTTGACAGGGACGGGTACAATGAGCAGTTCTTC. Its translation: CSVDRDGYNEQFF.

CDR3 sequence (DNA): TGCGCCAGCAGCTTGGAGGGACTAGGTAACGAGCAGTACTTC. Its translation is CASSLEGLGNEQYF. This chain links TRBV5-1 with TRBJ2-7; 8 bases are shared with TRBD2. The CDR3 has 14 amino acids. Germline CDR1 reads SGHRS; CDR2 reads YFSETQ. Trimming took 0 bases from V and 5 from J; bases not matched to a gene: 4.

This clone showed up just a few times. The rearrangement links TRBV6-4 to TRBJ1-3; D gene ambiguous. Looked up from germline, CDR1 is MRHNA and CDR2 is SNTAGT. The CDR3 has 15 residues. Trimming left V 6 bases short and J 1 base short, with 13 bases between. Here the CDR3 reads CASSHGNPSGNTIYF. The CDR3 nucleotides read TGTGCCAGCAGCCACGGGAATCCATCTGGAAACACCATATATTTT.

The gene calls are TRBV28 and TRBJ2-7; 7 bases fit TRBD1. V lost 3 bases, J lost 4 bases, and 9 bases stayed unmatched. CDR3 length: 15 residues. CDR1 is MDHEN, CDR2 SYDVKM, per germline. DNA of the CDR3: TGTGCCAGCAGTTTGGCCCCCGGGACAGCATACGAGCAGTACTTC. Translated, it gives CASSLAPGTAYEQYF. Based on the CDR3 plus reference TRBV28 and TRBJ2-7, the full variable domain is DVKVTQSSRYLVKRTGEKVFLECVQDMDHENMFWYRQDPGLGLRLIYFSYDVKMKEKGDIPEGYSVSREKKERFSLILESASTNQTSMYLCASSLAPGTAYEQYFGPGTRLTVT.

The V call is TRBV28, the J call TRBJ1-2; 8 bases agree with TRBD1. Germline CDR1 and CDR2: MDHEN and SYDVKM. The CDR3 is 13 residues long. Trimming at V came to 7 bases and at J to 7 bases, leaving 8 bases not matched to a gene. CDR3 loop: CASNKDRVGGYTF. In DNA, the CDR3 is TGTGCCAGCAACAAGGACAGGGTCGGTGGCTACACCTTC.

The chain couples TRBV11-1 to TRBJ2-5, with D possibly matching TRBD1 (6 bases). This CDR3 is 16 amino acids long. The V end was cut by 4 bases, the J end by 1 base, with 16 bases between. Germline lookup yields CDR1 SGHAT and CDR2 FQDESV (reference sequence). The CDR3 sequence: CASSSNSGAPQETQYF. In DNA, the CDR3 is TGTGCCAGCAGCTCAAACTCAGGGGCCCCCCAAGAGACCCAGTACTTC.

This chain connects TRBV21-1 to TRBJ2-7; TRBD1, the D gene given by the table, was not confirmed from the DNA. TRBV21-1 is a recognized pseudogene. The CDR3 extends over 15 amino acids. In nucleotides, the CDR3 is TGTGCCAGCAGCCCTACGGACAGGGGAAAGGGCGAGCAGTACTTC. The encoded protein is CASSPTDRGKGEQYF.

This clone was seen a single time. The gene calls are TRBV28 and TRBJ1-3; D possibly corresponds to TRBD1 (6 bases). Germline V gene sequence: CDR1 MDHEN, CDR2 SYDVKM. Trimming cost V 5 bases and J 4 bases, with 18 bases left between them. The CDR3 sequence is 16 residues long. The CDR3 sequence is CASSDVRGAGGNTIYF. CDR3 bases: TGTGCCAGCAGTGATGTTAGGGGGGCTGGAGGAAACACCATATATTTT. The entire variable domain, with the rest obtained from reference TRBV28 and TRBJ1-3, is as follows: DVKVTQSSRYLVKRTGEKVFLECVQDMDHENMFWYRQDPGLGLRLIYFSYDVKMKEKGDIPEGYSVSREKKERFSLILESASTNQTSMYLCASSDVRGAGGNTIYFGEGSWLTVV.

This rearrangement joins TRBV28 to TRBJ2-3, with 8 bases identical to TRBD1. The CDR3 totals 16 residues. Germline CDR1 and CDR2: MDHEN and SYDVKM. The V gene end was trimmed by 4 bases and the J gene end by 6 bases; junction bases not matched to a gene: 12. The DNA of the CDR3 is TGTGCCAGCAGTTACCGTTGGGCAGGGGGCATGGATACGCAGTATTTT. Translated: CASSYRWAGGMDTQYF.

The V gene is TRBV2, the J gene TRBJ2-3; no definite D call. Germline V gives CDR1 SNHLY, CDR2 FYNNEI. This CDR3 has 14 residues. The germline V and J ends were trimmed by 4 bases and 6 bases, with 14 bases remaining between them. The CDR3 protein is CASSGRLRGDTQYF. The CDR3, as DNA: TGTGCCAGCAGTGGGCGACTCCGAGGTGATACGCAGTATTTT.

The rearrangement uses TRBV7-3 and TRBJ2-1; a possible D gene is TRBD2 (6 bases). V was shortened by 2 bases and J by 5 bases, with 10 bases between the two germline ends. This CDR3 contains 14 residues. In germline, CDR1 is SGHTA, CDR2 FQGTGA. In nucleotides, the CDR3 is TGTGCCAGCAGCTTAGGGGCTAGCGACAATGAGCAGTTCTTC. Its translation: CASSLGASDNEQFF.